Below, 24 T cell receptor beta chains from the same sample are listed, as sequenced in a study of cytomegalovirus exposure and HLA in healthy donors. Primers included in the PCR were 60 Vbeta and 13 Jbeta primers. Sequencing was performed with immunoSEQ multiplex PCR; in TCRdb, only in-frame clones are kept and a portion is missing. The table includes 130,000 or so clones, approximately 80% detected once. Sequencing input: PBMCs. The receptors stem from a man aged 18 to 30 in good health and CMV-seropositive.

Only a few counts were recorded for this clone. The chain employs TRBV5-4 and TRBJ2-5; the D gene is possibly TRBD1 (6 bases). The CDR3 extends over 14 amino acids. CDR1 and CDR2 (germline): SGHNT, YYREEE (reference sequence). Trimming pared 4 bases from V and 1 base from J, leaving 11 bases between. The CDR3 sequence: CASSPRDIQETQYF. The CDR3 region has the DNA TGTGCCAGCAGCCCCCGGGACATCCAAGAGACCCAGTACTTC.

This rearrangement joins TRBV11-2 to TRBJ2-6; D possibly corresponds to TRBD1 (5 bases). CDR3 length: 15 amino acids. Looked up from germline, CDR1 is SGHAT and CDR2 is FQNNGV. V dropped 4 bases and J dropped 0 bases, with 7 bases sitting between them. As DNA, the CDR3 is TGTGCCAGCAGCTGGGGCAGCTCTGGGGCCAACGTCCTGACTTTC. This translates into CASSWGSSGANVLTF.

The V and J genes are TRBV5-4 and TRBJ1-1; D possibly corresponds to TRBD1 (5 bases). This CDR3 region has 14 residues. V was shortened by 4 bases and J by 2 bases, with 12 bases between the two germline ends. The germline CDR1 and CDR2 sequences are SGHNT and YYREEE (reference sequence). DNA of the CDR3: TGTGCCAGCAGCCGGGGACTGGGTAACACTGAAGCTTTCTTT. It specifies CASSRGLGNTEAFF.

In this sample, this clone turned up once. This chain joins TRBV6-5 and TRBJ1-5; 8 bases are a match to TRBD1. V lost 6 bases to trimming and J lost 2 bases; unmatched junction nucleotides: 3. The germline gives CDR1 MNHEY, CDR2 SVGAGI. The CDR3 is 14 residues long. CDR3 DNA sequence: TGTGCCAGCAGGTCGACAGGGGGCAATCAGCCCCAGCATTTT. Translated, it gives CASRSTGGNQPQHF.

The chain links TRBV10-3 to TRBJ1-1, with a tentative D call TRBD1 (5 bases). The CDR3 runs 15 residues. Germline lookup yields CDR1 ENHRY and CDR2 SYGVKD. Trimming removed 1 base at V and 1 base at J, with 10 bases between. The CDR3 is CAISEYGGTNTEAFF. DNA for the CDR3: TGTGCCATCAGTGAGTACGGGGGGACGAACACTGAAGCTTTCTTT.

The chain couples TRBV10-1 to TRBJ1-2, with a possible D match to TRBD1 (5 bases). The ends were cut back, 2 bases at V and 1 base at J, with 5 bases in the middle. The CDR3 is 13 amino acids. The V gene's germline CDR1 is WNHNN and CDR2 SYGVQD (reference sequence). The DNA for the CDR3 is TGCGCCAGCAGTGAGCAGGGTAACTATGGCTACACCTTC. Amino acids: CASSEQGNYGYTF.

This clone was seen a handful of times. V and J are TRBV10-3 and TRBJ1-6; D might be TRBD1 (6 bases). CDR3 length equals 14 residues. Germline V gene sequence: CDR1 ENHRY, CDR2 SYGVKD. Trimming took off 8 bases at V and 5 bases at J, with 13 bases between the two ends. The CDR3 nucleotides read TGTGCCATCCGAGGGACATCCGATAATTCACCCCTCCACTTT. It translates to CAIRGTSDNSPLHF.

The rearrangement joins TRBV2 to TRBJ1-1, with D perhaps matching TRBD1 (5 bases). Between the trimmed V and J ends, which lost 6 bases and 3 bases, there was a span of 11 bases. CDR3 length: 13 residues. Germline V gene lookup returns CDR1 SNHLY and CDR2 FYNNEI. The CDR3 DNA follows: TGTGCCAGCAGGGCGGAGACAGACACTGAAGCTTTCTTT. This codes for CASRAETDTEAFF. Looking up the rest from reference TRBV2 and TRBJ1-1 gives the full variable domain: EPEVTQTPSHQVTQMGQEVILRCVPISNHLYFYWYRQILGQKVEFLVSFYNNEISEKSEIFDDQFSVERPDGSNFTLKIRSTKLEDSAMYFCASRAETDTEAFFGQGTRLTVV.

J is TRBJ2-2 and V is TRBV7-6, with 14 bases that match TRBD2. This CDR3 spans 18 amino acids. Germline lookup yields CDR1 SGHVS and CDR2 FNYEAQ. V dropped 5 bases and J dropped 7; count of bases not matched to a gene: 12. The CDR3 DNA sequence: TGTGCCAGCAGCGCCGGGACTAGCGGGAGTTTGGCGGACGGGGAGCTGTTTTTT. Translated, it gives CASSAGTSGSLADGELFF. Looking up the rest from reference TRBV7-6 and TRBJ2-2 gives the full variable domain: GAGVSQSPRYKVTKRGQDVALRCDPISGHVSLYWYRQALGQGPEFLTYFNYEAQQDKSGLPNDRFSAERPEGSISTLTIQRTEQRDSAMYRCASSAGTSGSLADGELFFGEGSRLTVL.

This clone was observed a few times. This rearrangement joins TRBV6-5 to TRBJ1-2; TRBD1 agrees at 9 bases. J was trimmed by 0 bases and V by 6 bases; bases with no gene match: 5. There are 15 residues in the CDR3. Germline CDR1 reads MNHEY; CDR2 reads SVGAGI. CDR3 protein: CASREQGATNYGYTF. In nucleotides, the CDR3 is TGTGCCAGCAGAGAACAGGGGGCGACTAACTATGGCTACACCTTC.

The V and J genes are TRBV5-6 and TRBJ2-2; TRBD1 matches 8 bases. Germline V gene sequence: CDR1 SGHDT, CDR2 YYEEEE. The ends lost 7 bases at V and 3 bases at J; junction bases unmatched: 5. This CDR3 region has 14 residues. CDR3 region: CASQGAAYTGELFF. The CDR3 DNA reads as TGTGCCAGCCAGGGGGCTGCGTACACCGGGGAGCTGTTTTTT.

The V and J genes are TRBV4-1 and TRBJ1-6, with D unresolved. V shed 5 bases and J shed 0 bases, with 8 bases lying between them. The germline gives CDR1 MGHRA, CDR2 YSYEKL. CDR3 length: 15 residues. The CDR3 spells CASSDLSSYNSPLHF. The CDR3 region has the DNA TGCGCCAGCAGCGACTTAAGCTCCTATAATTCACCCCTCCACTTT.

This clone has just a few counts. The chain uses TRBV4-1 and TRBJ2-4, with 8 bases that match TRBD2. Per germline, CDR1 MGHRA and CDR2 YSYEKL. The CDR3 has 15 residues. Trimming took 3 bases from V and 8 from J; bases not matched to a gene: 9. CDR3 sequence (DNA): TGCGCCAGCAGCCATCATCGGACTAGCTCGGACATTCAGTACTTC. It encodes CASSHHRTSSDIQYF.

The CDR3: CASSKDRSTGELFF. The CDR3 nucleotides are TGTGCCAGCAGCAAAGACAGGAGCACCGGGGAGCTGTTTTTT. The chain is built from TRBV7-9 and TRBJ2-2; D is perhaps TRBD1 (6 bases). The V end lost 5 bases, the J end lost 4 bases, and 11 bases lay between the germline ends. Germline CDR1 is SEHNR and CDR2 is FQNEAQ (reference sequence). The CDR3 has 14 residues.

This clone was seen only once. This rearrangement joins TRBV6-5 to TRBJ2-3; D possibly corresponds to TRBD2 (5 bases). V lost 6 bases and J 5 bases, leaving 12 bases between the germline ends. The germline gives CDR1 MNHEY, CDR2 SVGAGI. The CDR3 runs 13 residues. The CDR3 coding sequence is TGTGCCAGCAGACGTTCGAGCGGAGATACGCAGTATTTT. Protein product: CASRRSSGDTQYF.

The chain combines TRBV11-2 with TRBJ1-2, with D maybe TRBD1 (6 bases). Germline loops: CDR1 SGHAT, CDR2 FQNNGV. The CDR3 runs to 16 residues. V shed 5 bases and J shed 7 bases, with 23 bases lying between them. The CDR3 here is CASSPEYTGNLRGYTF. The CDR3 DNA reads TGTGCCAGCAGCCCCGAGTACACAGGGAACCTTCGTGGCTACACCTTC.

The table lists this clone with a count of one. The genes are TRBV6-1 and TRBJ1-1; D is possibly TRBD1 (6 bases). Germline CDR1 and CDR2: MNHNS and SASEGT. Trimming left V 5 bases short and J 5 bases short, with 12 bases between. This CDR3 contains 13 residues. CDR3 amino acids: CASSSTGWTEAFF. The CDR3 DNA reads as TGTGCCAGCAGTTCCACAGGGTGGACTGAAGCTTTCTTT.

The chain has TRBV6-6 and TRBJ2-5; 13 bases fit TRBD2. With 6 bases clipped from V and 1 base from J, the junction kept 5 bases outside the gene matches. Germline CDR1 reads MNHNY; CDR2 reads SVGAGI (reference sequence). CDR3 length equals 16 residues. The CDR3 is CASRTSGGGRQETQYF. CDR3 coding DNA: TGTGCCAGCAGAACTAGCGGGGGGGGTCGCCAAGAGACCCAGTACTTC.

This chain connects TRBV5-4 to TRBJ1-1; 7 nucleotides match TRBD1. Germline CDR1 SGHNT, CDR2 YYREEE (reference sequence). V lost 2 bases, J lost 2 bases, and 3 bases stayed unmatched. The CDR3 has 14 residues. The CDR3 loop reads CASSLQGINTEAFF. CDR3 in DNA: TGTGCCAGCAGCTTACAGGGGATTAACACTGAAGCTTTCTTT.

V gene TRBV29-1 combines with J gene TRBJ1-2; 9 nucleotides agree with TRBD1. Germline V gene data show CDR1 as SQVTM and CDR2 as ANQGSEA. V trimming: 1 base; J trimming: 3 bases; junction bases outside the gene matches: 6. This CDR3 spans 15 amino acids. CDR3 DNA sequence: TGCAGCGTTGAAGGTGGACAGGGGATTTACTATGGCTACACCTTC. Its protein is CSVEGGQGIYYGYTF.

J is TRBJ1-1 and V is TRBV6-1; the D gene is possibly TRBD1 (5 bases). The CDR3 covers 14 residues. CDR1 is MNHNS and CDR2 is SASEGT in the germline V gene. V lost 5 bases and J lost 3, with 13 bases in between. The chain's CDR3 is CASSPKPTDTEAFF. DNA of the CDR3: TGTGCCAGCAGTCCAAAACCGACAGACACTGAAGCTTTCTTT.

This clone was counted between two and nine times. This chain connects TRBV19 to TRBJ2-7, with D maybe TRBD2 (5 bases). V lost 6 bases and J lost 2, with 14 bases in between. Germline V gene data show CDR1 as LNHDA and CDR2 as SQIVND (reference sequence). The CDR3 sequence is 14 residues long. The CDR3 DNA follows: TGTGCCAGTAGCCCGGGTCCGGGGACCTACGAGCAGTACTTC. Amino acid sequence: CASSPGPGTYEQYF.

The table lists this clone with a few counts. The rearrangement links TRBV5-1 to TRBJ1-1; TRBD1 aligns across 8 bases. The CDR3 is 18 amino acids. Losses at the gene ends were 4 bases for V and 0 bases for J; bases not matched to a gene: 14. Germline CDR1 reads SGHRS; CDR2 reads YFSETQ. The CDR3 DNA reads as TGCGCCAGCAGCGGGGGGGACAGGTTGTTCCAGATGAACACTGAAGCTTTCTTT. This gives the protein CASSGGDRLFQMNTEAFF.

The chain joins TRBV5-5 to TRBJ1-4; unclear D gene. In germline, CDR1 is SGHKS, CDR2 YYEKEE (reference sequence). Trimming removed 5 bases at V and 4 bases at J, with 12 bases between. The CDR3 runs to 14 residues. CDR3 in DNA: TGTGCCAGCAGAGACCCAGGTCGTAATGAAAAACTGTTTTTT. It translates to CASRDPGRNEKLFF.